This is a list of T cell receptor beta chains from one sample in a study of metastatic and nonmetastatic thyroid tumors. Through MiXCR, TCRdb re-clonotyped the PCR reads. The profile shows around 31,000 clones, about 15% of them singletons. Sequenced input: blood. The receptors come from a male donor with papillary thyroid cancer or a benign thyroid nodule (not recorded which). Some clones in this sample may be carry-over from other donors' samples. The conserved cysteine and the conserved F or W are not part of the CDR3 here.

v_call: TRBV4-2
cdr3_aa: ASSQDSQGAVAF

v_call: TRBV6-1
cdr3_aa: ASSPTRLAVNTY

v_call: TRBV29-1
cdr3_aa: SVVPRGTSGYNEQF

v_call: TRBV19
cdr3_aa: ASSTWSDTEAF

v_call: TRBV4-1
cdr3_aa: ASSQASGGGTEAF

v_call: TRBV30
cdr3_aa: AWMVAGGGRELF

v_call: TRBV4-1
cdr3_aa: ASSQAALGSVRNEQY

v_call: TRBV5-6
cdr3_aa: ASSLSETQY

v_call: TRBV20-1
cdr3_aa: SARPGQHNSPLH

v_call: TRBV3-1
cdr3_aa: ASSQDRLTGELF

v_call: TRBV14
cdr3_aa: ASSQVIGTGELF

v_call: TRBV6-1
cdr3_aa: ASSWGDTEAF

v_call: TRBV6-1
cdr3_aa: ASSHGRARASEQY

v_call: TRBV7-6
cdr3_aa: ASSLRTGYEQY

v_call: TRBV19
cdr3_aa: ASSARQNSGNTIY

v_call: TRBV20-1
cdr3_aa: SAREQGPTEAF

v_call: TRBV18
cdr3_aa: ASSPGLSDTQY

v_call: TRBV12-5
cdr3_aa: ASGLSNTGELF

v_call: TRBV12-3/TRBV12-4
cdr3_aa: ASSLASGGANIQY

v_call: TRBV12-3/TRBV12-4
cdr3_aa: ASSQTVPRGWEDEQF

v_call: TRBV20-1
cdr3_aa: SASLPAGGVSDTQY

v_call: TRBV14
cdr3_aa: ASSQTPGTSFGGYLVTQY

v_call: TRBV14
cdr3_aa: ASSQFDKEPSGAF

v_call: TRBV6-1
cdr3_aa: ASSGHTYEQY

v_call: TRBV11-2
cdr3_aa: ASSPDSGNTIY

v_call: TRBV20-1
cdr3_aa: SARTSGSWNTGELF

v_call: TRBV4-3
cdr3_aa: ASSQEIKGAYEQY

v_call: TRBV10-3
cdr3_aa: AISESGRSHVWELF

v_call: TRBV3-1
cdr3_aa: ASSQATGELF

v_call: TRBV24-1
cdr3_aa: ATSVAGSGNSPLH

v_call: TRBV2
cdr3_aa: ASSMGGSEAF

v_call: TRBV20-1
cdr3_aa: SARDKLAGGNPDTQY

v_call: TRBV28
cdr3_aa: ASSNFGGGRETQY

v_call: TRBV20-1
cdr3_aa: SAIGLAADNEQF

v_call: TRBV20-1
cdr3_aa: SAPGTSGSRRDEQF

v_call: TRBV12-3/TRBV12-4
cdr3_aa: ASSSRGLAVDTQY

v_call: TRBV27
cdr3_aa: ASRITGAGANQPQH

v_call: TRBV28
cdr3_aa: ASSLFASGRQPQH

v_call: TRBV20-1
cdr3_aa: SARQTGSHGYT

v_call: TRBV6-6
cdr3_aa: ASSYLDGEKQPQH

v_call: TRBV28
cdr3_aa: ASSAVQLQETQY

v_call: TRBV5-6
cdr3_aa: ASSPLGPATGYT

v_call: TRBV18
cdr3_aa: ASSPLAGGYNEQF

v_call: TRBV5-1
cdr3_aa: ASSFRQGPPYGYT

v_call: TRBV6-1
cdr3_aa: ASSRQGASGQPQH

v_call: TRBV3-1
cdr3_aa: ASSRAWGAGDETQY

v_call: TRBV20-1
cdr3_aa: SAERYGSGSYEQY

v_call: TRBV3-1
cdr3_aa: ASSLQVAGELF